The 22 T cell receptor beta chains given below trace back to one sample, sequenced in a study of shared clonotypes between healthy human individuals. As defined, naive CD8 cells were CD45RO-negative and positively selected for CCR7, with terminally differentiated effector memory CD45RA+ cells excluded. The table came from immunoSEQ multiplex PCR; TCRdb's copy has only in-frame clones and leaves some out. The sample consists of around 2,000,000 clones, about 94% of them appearing once. Sequenced input: naive CD8+ T cells sorted from blood. The receptors here all came from a young man in good health.

The rearrangement links TRBV4-3 to TRBJ2-3; weak D call: TRBD2 (6 bases). Germline CDR1 reads LGHNA; CDR2 reads YSLEER. Trimming left V 1 base short and J 3 bases short, with 14 bases between. The length of the CDR3 is 16 residues. The CDR3 DNA reads TGCGCCAGCAGCCAAGCGCCGGGAGCAAGAACAGATACGCAGTATTTT. The encoded protein is CASSQAPGARTDTQYF.

The CDR3 nucleotides are TGTGCCAGCAGCCAAACACTAGCGGGGGTCTACGAGCAGTACTTC. Translated, it gives CASSQTLAGVYEQYF. This sequence joins TRBV28 and TRBJ2-7; 11 bases align to TRBD2. In germline, CDR1 is MDHEN, CDR2 SYDVKM. V shed 6 bases, J shed 3 bases, and the junction held 7 bases outside the gene matches. This CDR3 comprises 15 residues. Full variable domain (missing parts from reference TRBV28 and TRBJ2-7): DVKVTQSSRYLVKRTGEKVFLECVQDMDHENMFWYRQDPGLGLRLIYFSYDVKMKEKGDIPEGYSVSREKKERFSLILESASTNQTSMYLCASSQTLAGVYEQYFGPGTRLTVT.

The chain recombines TRBV6-5 with TRBJ2-5; D gene unclear. V dropped 7 bases and J dropped 0 bases, with 12 bases sitting between them. The CDR3 spans 14 residues. CDR1 is MNHEY and CDR2 is SVGAGI in the germline V gene. This chain's CDR3 is CASNNLENQETQYF. The CDR3 DNA follows: TGTGCCAGCAATAATCTAGAAAACCAAGAGACCCAGTACTTC.

The CDR3 sequence: CASSPWGGGSYEQYF. CDR3 nucleotides: TGTGCCAGCAGCCCATGGGGCGGGGGTTCCTACGAGCAGTACTTC. The chain joins TRBV13 to TRBJ2-7, with 7 bases fitting TRBD2. This CDR3 is 15 amino acids long. V shed 5 bases, J shed 1 base, and the junction held 8 bases outside the gene matches. Looked up from germline, CDR1 is PRHDT and CDR2 is FYEKMQ (reference sequence).

The chain combines TRBV13 with TRBJ1-2, with 7 bases matching TRBD1. CDR3 size: 15 residues. V trimming: 0 bases; J trimming: 2 bases; junction bases outside the gene matches: 3. Germline lookup yields CDR1 PRHDT and CDR2 FYEKMQ (reference sequence). CDR3 loop: CASSLGGTENYGYTF. The CDR3 DNA is TGTGCCAGCAGCTTAGGGGGGACAGAGAACTATGGCTACACCTTC.

This clone was counted a single time. This chain connects TRBV28 to TRBJ2-7; D may be TRBD1 (5 bases). The CDR3 contains 14 residues. Looked up from germline, CDR1 is MDHEN and CDR2 is SYDVKM. V was shortened by 7 bases and J by 6 bases, with 19 bases between the two germline ends. The CDR3 loop is CASNPTVQSREQYF. The CDR3 DNA sequence: TGTGCCAGCAATCCGACAGTGCAGTCCCGCGAGCAGTACTTC.

This clone was observed a single time. At the DNA level, this CDR3 is encoded by other sequences in the same sample as well. The V and J genes are TRBV10-2 and TRBJ2-7; D is uncertain. The germline V gene encodes CDR1 WSHSY and CDR2 SAAADI. Trimming removed 3 bases from V and 3 bases from J, with 3 bases in between. The CDR3 consists of 11 residues. The CDR3 here is CASSEYYEQYF. The CDR3 DNA is TGCGCCAGCAGTGAATACTACGAGCAGTACTTC.

This clone appeared once. The V and J genes are TRBV19 and TRBJ1-1; D remains ambiguous. V lost 3 bases and J 6 bases, leaving 14 bases between the germline ends. Germline CDR1 reads LNHDA; CDR2 reads SQIVND (reference sequence). The CDR3 is 14 residues long. The CDR3 bases are TGTGCCAGTAGTATCCCCCGCGACAAGGCTGAAGCTTTCTTT. Translating it yields CASSIPRDKAEAFF.

The chain carries TRBV4-1 and TRBJ1-1, with 8 positions matching TRBD1. The CDR3 runs 14 residues. J lost 3 bases, V lost 4 bases, and 4 bases had no gene match. Germline V gene sequence: CDR1 MGHRA, CDR2 YSYEKL. The CDR3 region is CASSPTGADTEAFF. Here the CDR3 DNA reads TGCGCCAGCAGCCCGACAGGGGCGGACACTGAAGCTTTCTTT.

This clone turned up a few times. This chain connects TRBV2 to TRBJ1-5; no clear D. The V gene's germline CDR1 is SNHLY and CDR2 FYNNEI. Trimming removed 3 bases at V and 7 bases at J, with 13 bases between. The CDR3 is 14 amino acids. The CDR3 region has the DNA TGTGCCAGCAGTGACCGGCCCTCGGGGCAGCCCCAGCATTTT. This translates into CASSDRPSGQPQHF.

The J gene is TRBJ2-7, the V gene TRBV7-2, with D possibly matching TRBD2 (5 bases). Trimming cost V 3 bases and J 5 bases, with 14 bases left between them. The germline V gene has CDR1 SGHTA and CDR2 FQGNSA. This CDR3 is built from 14 residues. This CDR3 is CASSFTRSVHEQYF. CDR3 coding DNA: TGTGCCAGCAGCTTCACTAGGTCGGTCCACGAGCAGTACTTC.

This clone appeared a single time. The V call is TRBV5-6, the J call TRBJ1-2; no firm D call. CDR3 size: 11 residues. CDR1 is SGHDT and CDR2 is YYEEEE in the germline V gene. The V and J ends lost 1 base and 8 bases respectively, with 6 bases between them. The CDR3 nucleotides are TGTGCCAGCAGCTTGCAGTGGGGCTACACCTTC. It translates to CASSLQWGYTF.

The rearrangement joins TRBV4-1 to TRBJ1-3; D not certain. The CDR3 has 17 amino acids. Germline V gene data show CDR1 as MGHRA and CDR2 as YSYEKL. Trimming stripped 0 bases from V and 3 bases from J, with 15 bases between. For the CDR3, the DNA is TGCGCCAGCAGCCAAGATAACGGGGAAGGTTTTGGAAACACCATATATTTT. Amino acid sequence: CASSQDNGEGFGNTIYF.

The chain recombines TRBV7-9 with TRBJ2-3, with unresolved D. Germline lookup yields CDR1 SEHNR and CDR2 FQNEAQ (reference sequence). V was cut by 5 bases and J by 2 bases, with 5 bases left in between. CDR3 size: 12 residues. The CDR3 bases are TGTGCCAGCAGCCAATCCACAGATACGCAGTATTTT. Translating gives CASSQSTDTQYF.

The chain has TRBV7-2 and TRBJ2-7, with D perhaps matching TRBD1 (5 bases). The CDR3 consists of 18 residues. Germline lookup yields CDR1 SGHTA and CDR2 FQGNSA. V was shortened by 5 bases and J by 2 bases, with 25 bases between the two germline ends. The CDR3, as DNA: TGTGCCAGCAGCCTCAAGATCCTGGTGGTGGACAAGCCCTACGAGCAGTACTTC. Protein sequence: CASSLKILVVDKPYEQYF. The full variable domain, completed using reference TRBV7-2 and TRBJ2-7, is GAGVSQSPSNKVTEKGKDVELRCDPISGHTALYWYRQSLGQGLEFLIYFQGNSAPDKSGLPSDRFSAERTGGSVSTLTIQRTQQEDSAVYLCASSLKILVVDKPYEQYFGPGTRLTVT.

The chain has TRBV5-6 and TRBJ1-5, with D perhaps matching TRBD1 (6 bases). Between the trimmed V and J ends, which lost 0 bases and 0 bases, there was a span of 13 bases. The germline CDR1 and CDR2 sequences are SGHDT and YYEEEE. The CDR3 runs 17 residues. CDR3 in amino acids: CASSLGGGDNSNQPQHF. The DNA of the CDR3 is TGTGCCAGCAGCTTGGGGGGCGGGGACAATAGCAATCAGCCCCAGCATTTT.

CDR3 region: CASKRSHWNSYEQYF. The CDR3 DNA is TGTGCCAGCAAAAGAAGTCACTGGAACTCCTACGAGCAGTACTTC. V and J are TRBV6-1 and TRBJ2-7, with D unresolved. Per the germline V gene, CDR1 is MNHNS and CDR2 is SASEGT. The CDR3 is 15 amino acids. The V and J ends lost 7 bases and 0 bases respectively, with 16 bases between them.

As regards this clone: The sample contains more than one DNA sequence encoding this CDR3. The rearrangement links TRBV11-2 to TRBJ2-7; 9 bases fit TRBD1. V lost 5 bases, J lost 4 bases, and 3 bases stayed unmatched. CDR3 length: 13 amino acids. CDR1 and CDR2 from the germline V gene are SGHAT and FQNNGV. CDR3 DNA sequence: TGTGCCAGCAGCCTGACAGGGGGGTACGAGCAGTACTTC. It codes for CASSLTGGYEQYF. The complete variable domain, with remaining parts taken from reference TRBV11-2 and TRBJ2-7, reads EAGVAQSPRYKIIEKRQSVAFWCNPISGHATLYWYQQILGQGPKLLIQFQNNGVVDDSQLPKDRFSAERLKGVDSTLKIQPAKLEDSAVYLCASSLTGGYEQYFGPGTRLTVT.

The chain is built from TRBV30 and TRBJ2-1; D is uncertain. The CDR3 totals 14 residues. Trimming took 8 bases from V and 4 from J, leaving 18 bases between them. The V gene's germline CDR1 is GTSNPN and CDR2 SVGIG (reference sequence). The CDR3 is CAIPRTDNYNEQFF. The CDR3 nucleotides read TGTGCCATCCCGCGGACCGATAATTACAATGAGCAGTTCTTC.

Here the CDR3 DNA reads TGTGCCAGCAGTCTCACCGGGACAGGGGCAAATGAGCAGTTCTTC. Protein sequence: CASSLTGTGANEQFF. The chain couples TRBV27 to TRBJ2-1; 10 nucleotides match TRBD1. The length of the CDR3 is 15 residues. J lost 7 bases, V lost 5 bases, and 8 bases had no gene match. CDR1 is MNHEY and CDR2 is SMNVEV in the germline V gene (reference sequence).

This chain uses TRBV6-1 with TRBJ1-4, with a possible D match to TRBD1 (5 bases). V lost 8 bases, J lost 8 bases, and 12 bases lay in between. CDR1 is MNHNS, CDR2 SASEGT, per germline. The CDR3 spans 12 residues. The CDR3 DNA is TGTGCCAGCGGCAGGGTTGGGGAAAAACTGTTTTTT. Residues: CASGRVGEKLFF.

The chain is built from TRBV27 and TRBJ2-1, with D hard to call. Germline V gene data show CDR1 as MNHEY and CDR2 as SMNVEV (reference sequence). V lost 6 bases, J lost 5 bases, and 17 bases lay in between. The CDR3 extends over 15 amino acids. The CDR3 bases are TGTGCCAGCAGAGCCCTGGGTATCGAGGACAATGAGCAGTTCTTC. Translating it yields CASRALGIEDNEQFF.